The clone carrying this T cell receptor beta chain was counted only a few times. Its antigen is unknown. These data are taken from a study of cytomegalovirus exposure and HLA in healthy donors. The study's findings and limits: Analysis performed later showed TCR beta chains linked to HLA being more clonally expanded than equally common others.

13 Jbeta primers and 60 Vbeta primers were used for the PCR. TCRdb keeps only in-frame clones here, not all; method: immunoSEQ multiplex PCR. The data hold tens of thousands of clones, with approximately 70% observed a single time. The clonotype originates from a male donor in good health and CMV-seropositive. Specimen: PBMCs.

The CDR3: CASSSGFGELFF. The CDR3 DNA reads TGTGCCAGCAGCTCCGGGTTCGGGGAGCTGTTTTTT. The gene calls are TRBV7-7 and TRBJ2-2; no reliable D call. V was trimmed by 4 bases and J by 7 bases, leaving 7 bases between them. CDR1 and CDR2 (germline): SSHAT, FNYEAQ (reference sequence). There are 12 residues in the CDR3.